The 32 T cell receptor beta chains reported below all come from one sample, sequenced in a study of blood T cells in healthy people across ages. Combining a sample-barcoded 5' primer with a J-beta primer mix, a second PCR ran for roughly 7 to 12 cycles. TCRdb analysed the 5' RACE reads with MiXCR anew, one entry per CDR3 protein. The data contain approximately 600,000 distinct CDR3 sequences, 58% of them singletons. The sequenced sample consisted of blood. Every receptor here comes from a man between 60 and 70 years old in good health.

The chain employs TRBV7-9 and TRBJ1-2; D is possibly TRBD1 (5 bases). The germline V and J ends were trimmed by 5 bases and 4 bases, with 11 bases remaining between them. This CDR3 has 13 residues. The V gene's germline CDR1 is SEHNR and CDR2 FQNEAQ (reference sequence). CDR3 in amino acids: CASSQRGGYGYTF. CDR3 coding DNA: TGTGCCAGCAGCCAAAGGGGCGGCTATGGCTACACCTTC.

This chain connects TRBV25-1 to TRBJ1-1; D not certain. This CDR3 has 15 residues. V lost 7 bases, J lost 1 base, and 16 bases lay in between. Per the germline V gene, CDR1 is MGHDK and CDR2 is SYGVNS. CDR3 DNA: TGTGCCAGCAAAGAAGGCGGCTTATCGAACACTGAAGCTTTCTTT. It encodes CASKEGGLSNTEAFF.

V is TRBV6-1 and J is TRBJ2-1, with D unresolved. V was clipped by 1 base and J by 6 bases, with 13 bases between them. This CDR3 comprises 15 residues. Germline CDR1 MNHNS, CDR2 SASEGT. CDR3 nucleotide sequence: TGTGCCAGCAGTGAAGGGGCTAGTTATTTCAATGAGCAGTTCTTC. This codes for CASSEGASYFNEQFF.

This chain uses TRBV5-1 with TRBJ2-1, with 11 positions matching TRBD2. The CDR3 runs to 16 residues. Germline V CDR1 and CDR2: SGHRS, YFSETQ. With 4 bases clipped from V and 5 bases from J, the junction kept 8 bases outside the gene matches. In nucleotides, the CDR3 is TGCGCCAGCAGCCCTAGACTAGCGGGGATAAACAATGAGCAGTTCTTC. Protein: CASSPRLAGINNEQFF.

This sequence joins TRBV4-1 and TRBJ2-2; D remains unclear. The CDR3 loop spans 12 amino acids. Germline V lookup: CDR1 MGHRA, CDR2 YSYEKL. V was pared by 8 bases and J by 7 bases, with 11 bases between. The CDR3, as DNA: TGCGCCAGCGGGTCCTCTAACGGGGAGCTGTTTTTT. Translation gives CASGSSNGELFF.

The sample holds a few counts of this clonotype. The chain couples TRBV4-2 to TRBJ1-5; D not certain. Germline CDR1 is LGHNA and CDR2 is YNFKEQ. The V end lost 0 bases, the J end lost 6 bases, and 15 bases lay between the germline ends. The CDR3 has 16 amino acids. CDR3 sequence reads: CASSQDQSQAGQPQHF. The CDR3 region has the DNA TGTGCCAGCAGCCAAGATCAAAGCCAGGCAGGTCAGCCCCAGCATTTT.

The CDR3 protein is CSAGTSRCNEQFF. DNA of the CDR3: TGCAGTGCCGGGACTAGCAGGTGCAATGAGCAGTTCTTC. This chain uses TRBV20-1 with TRBJ2-1, with TRBD2 identical over 9 bases. The germline V gene has CDR1 DFQATT and CDR2 SNEGSKA (reference sequence). This CDR3 is built from 13 residues. With V trimmed by 6 bases and J by 6 bases, 6 bases remained unmatched.

The CDR3 nucleotides read TGTGCCAGCAGCCTAGACCGGACGAAAGGGGTGAGGCAGTATTTT. Protein sequence: CASSLDRTKGVRQYF. The V call is TRBV7-9, the J call TRBJ2-3; D may be TRBD1 (5 bases). V was shortened by 5 bases and J by 11 bases, with 23 bases between the two germline ends. The CDR3 is 15 amino acids. Germline CDR1 SEHNR, CDR2 FQNEAQ (reference sequence).

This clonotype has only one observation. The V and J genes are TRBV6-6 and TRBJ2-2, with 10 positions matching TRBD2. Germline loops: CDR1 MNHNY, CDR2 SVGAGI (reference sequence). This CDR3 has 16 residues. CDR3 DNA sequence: TGTGTCAGTACAAAAGCGGGGGGGACGAACACCGGGGAGCTGTTTTTT. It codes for CVSTKAGGTNTGELFF.

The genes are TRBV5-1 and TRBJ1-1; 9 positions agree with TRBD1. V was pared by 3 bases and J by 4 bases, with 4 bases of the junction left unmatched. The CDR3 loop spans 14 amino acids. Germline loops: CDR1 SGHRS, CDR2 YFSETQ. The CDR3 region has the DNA TGCGCCAGCAGCTACATGGACAGGGGCACTGAAGCTTTCTTT. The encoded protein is CASSYMDRGTEAFF.

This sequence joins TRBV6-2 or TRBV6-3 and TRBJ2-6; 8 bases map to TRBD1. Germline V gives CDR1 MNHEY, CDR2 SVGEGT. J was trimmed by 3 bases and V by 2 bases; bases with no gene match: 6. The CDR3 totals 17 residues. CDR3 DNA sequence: TGTGCCAGCAGTTACGGGCAGGGGGCGCTTGGGGCCAACGTCCTGACTTTC. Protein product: CASSYGQGALGANVLTF.

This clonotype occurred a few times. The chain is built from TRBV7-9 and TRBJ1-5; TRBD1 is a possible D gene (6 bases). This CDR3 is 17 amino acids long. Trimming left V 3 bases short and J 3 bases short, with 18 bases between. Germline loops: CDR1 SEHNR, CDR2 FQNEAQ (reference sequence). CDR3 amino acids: CASSFFTGSNDNQPQHF. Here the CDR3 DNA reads TGTGCCAGCAGCTTTTTTACAGGGTCGAACGACAATCAGCCCCAGCATTTT.

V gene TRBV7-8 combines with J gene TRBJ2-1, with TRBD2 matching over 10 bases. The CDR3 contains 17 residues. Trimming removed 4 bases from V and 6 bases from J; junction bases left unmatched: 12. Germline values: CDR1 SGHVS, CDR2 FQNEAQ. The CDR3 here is CASSSRRIAGGGNEQFF. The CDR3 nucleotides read TGTGCCAGCAGCTCCAGACGTATAGCGGGGGGCGGCAATGAGCAGTTCTTC.

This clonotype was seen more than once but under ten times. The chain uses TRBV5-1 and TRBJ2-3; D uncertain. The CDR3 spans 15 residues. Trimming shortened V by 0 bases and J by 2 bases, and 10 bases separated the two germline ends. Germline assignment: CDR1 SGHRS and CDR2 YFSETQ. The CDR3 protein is CASSLATVITDTQYF. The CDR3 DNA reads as TGCGCCAGCAGCTTGGCCACGGTCATCACAGATACGCAGTATTTT.

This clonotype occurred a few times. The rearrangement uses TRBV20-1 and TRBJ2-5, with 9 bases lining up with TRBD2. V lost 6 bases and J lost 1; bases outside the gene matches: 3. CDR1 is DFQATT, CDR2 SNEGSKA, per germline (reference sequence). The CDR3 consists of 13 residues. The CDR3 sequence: CSAPTSGQETQYF. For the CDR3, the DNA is TGCAGTGCCCCGACTAGCGGCCAAGAGACCCAGTACTTC.

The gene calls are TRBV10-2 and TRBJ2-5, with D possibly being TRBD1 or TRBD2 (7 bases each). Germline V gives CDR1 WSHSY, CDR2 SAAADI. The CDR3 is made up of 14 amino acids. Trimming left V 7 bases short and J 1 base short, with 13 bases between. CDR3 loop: CASTQGGFQETQYF. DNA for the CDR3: TGCGCCAGCACTCAGGGGGGGTTCCAAGAGACCCAGTACTTC.

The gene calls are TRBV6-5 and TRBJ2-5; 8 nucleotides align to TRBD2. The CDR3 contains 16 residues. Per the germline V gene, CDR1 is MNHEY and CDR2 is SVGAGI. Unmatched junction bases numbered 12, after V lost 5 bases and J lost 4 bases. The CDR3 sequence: CASSQQFAGGPETQYF. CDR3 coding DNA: TGTGCCAGCAGTCAGCAATTCGCGGGGGGACCAGAGACCCAGTACTTC.

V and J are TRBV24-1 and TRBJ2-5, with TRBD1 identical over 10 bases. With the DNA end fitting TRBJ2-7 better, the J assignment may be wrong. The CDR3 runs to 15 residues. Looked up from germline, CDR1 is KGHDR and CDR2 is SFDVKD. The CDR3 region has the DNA TGTGCCACCGGAAGACAGGGGGCGGCGACCTACGAGCAGTACTTC. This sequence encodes CATGRQGAATYEQYF.

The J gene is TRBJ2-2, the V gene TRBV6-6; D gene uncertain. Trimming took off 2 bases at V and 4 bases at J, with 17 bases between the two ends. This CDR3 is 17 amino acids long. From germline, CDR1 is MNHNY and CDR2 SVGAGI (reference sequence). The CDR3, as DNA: TGTGCCAGCAGTTACAATAGAGACAATCGAGCCACCGGGGAGCTGTTTTTT. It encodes CASSYNRDNRATGELFF.

The CDR3 DNA sequence: TGTGCCAGCAGTCTAACCGGGACAGGATCTGGAGGCTACACCTTC. Protein product: CASSLTGTGSGGYTF. This rearrangement joins TRBV12-3 or TRBV12-4 to TRBJ1-2, with 8 bases aligning to TRBD1. The CDR3 length is 15 residues. Trimming took 5 bases from V and 8 from J; bases not matched to a gene: 13.

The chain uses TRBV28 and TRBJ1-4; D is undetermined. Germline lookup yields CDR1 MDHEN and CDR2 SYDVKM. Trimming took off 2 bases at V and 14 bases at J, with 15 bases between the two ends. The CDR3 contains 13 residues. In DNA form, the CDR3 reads TGTGCCAGCAGTTTAGGCCGCCCGCATGACCTGTTTTTT. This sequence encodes CASSLGRPHDLFF.

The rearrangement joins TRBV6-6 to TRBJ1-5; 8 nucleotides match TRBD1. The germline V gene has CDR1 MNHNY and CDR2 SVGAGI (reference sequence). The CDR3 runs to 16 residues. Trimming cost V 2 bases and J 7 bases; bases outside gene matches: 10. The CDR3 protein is CASSYTTSTGAQPQHF. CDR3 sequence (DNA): TGTGCCAGCAGTTACACCACCTCGACAGGGGCCCAGCCCCAGCATTTT.

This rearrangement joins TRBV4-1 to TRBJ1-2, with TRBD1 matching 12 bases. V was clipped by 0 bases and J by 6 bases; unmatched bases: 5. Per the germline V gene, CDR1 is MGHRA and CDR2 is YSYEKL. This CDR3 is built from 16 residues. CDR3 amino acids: CASSQDPGTGGHGYTF. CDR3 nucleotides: TGCGCCAGCAGCCAAGATCCCGGGACAGGGGGCCATGGCTACACCTTC.

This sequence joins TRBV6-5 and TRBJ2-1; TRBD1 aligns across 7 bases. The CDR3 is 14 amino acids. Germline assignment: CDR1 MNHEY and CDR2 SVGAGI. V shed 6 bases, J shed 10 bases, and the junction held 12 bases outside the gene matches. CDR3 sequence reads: CASSWDSSGYEQFF. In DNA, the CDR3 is TGTGCCAGCAGCTGGGACAGCTCGGGCTACGAGCAGTTCTTC.

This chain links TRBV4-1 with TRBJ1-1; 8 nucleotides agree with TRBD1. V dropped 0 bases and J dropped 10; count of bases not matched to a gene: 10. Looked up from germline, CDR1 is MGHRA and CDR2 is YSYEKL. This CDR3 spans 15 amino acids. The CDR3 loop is CASSQEGGGTGVAFF. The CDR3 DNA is TGCGCCAGCAGCCAAGAGGGGGGAGGGACAGGAGTAGCTTTCTTT.

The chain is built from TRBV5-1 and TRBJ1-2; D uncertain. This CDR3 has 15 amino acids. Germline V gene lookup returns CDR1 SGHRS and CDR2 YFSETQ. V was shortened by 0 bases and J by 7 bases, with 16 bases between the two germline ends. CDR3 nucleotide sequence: TGCGCCAGCAGCTTGGATGTAGGGAGTACGCCTGGCTACACCTTC. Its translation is CASSLDVGSTPGYTF.

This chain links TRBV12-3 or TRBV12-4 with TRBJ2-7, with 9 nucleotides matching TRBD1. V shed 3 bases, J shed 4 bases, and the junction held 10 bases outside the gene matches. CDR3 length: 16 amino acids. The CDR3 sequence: CASSLGDRAISYEQYF. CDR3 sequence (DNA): TGTGCCAGCAGTTTGGGGGACAGGGCCATCTCTTACGAGCAGTACTTC.

The CDR3 sequence: CASSPRQLQETQYF. CDR3 in DNA: TGTGCCAGCAGCCCCAGACAGTTACAAGAGACCCAGTACTTC. The chain links TRBV7-6 to TRBJ2-5, with D possibly matching TRBD1 (5 bases). Germline loops: CDR1 SGHVS, CDR2 FNYEAQ. The V gene lost 5 bases and the J gene lost 2 bases, with 12 bases spanning the gap. The length of the CDR3 is 14 residues.

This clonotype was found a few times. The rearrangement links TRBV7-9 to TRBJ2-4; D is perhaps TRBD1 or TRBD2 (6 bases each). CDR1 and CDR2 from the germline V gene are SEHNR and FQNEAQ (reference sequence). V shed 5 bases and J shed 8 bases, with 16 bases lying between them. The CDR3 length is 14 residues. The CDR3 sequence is CASSQGGSAYIQYF. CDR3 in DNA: TGTGCCAGCAGCCAAGGGGGGTCAGCGTACATTCAGTACTTC.

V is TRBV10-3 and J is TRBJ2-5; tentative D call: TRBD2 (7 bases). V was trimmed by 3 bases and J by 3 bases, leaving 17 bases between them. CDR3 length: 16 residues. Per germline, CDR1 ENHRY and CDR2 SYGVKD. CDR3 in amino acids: CAISDWGGQNKETQYF. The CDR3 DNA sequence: TGTGCCATCAGTGATTGGGGGGGCCAAAATAAAGAGACCCAGTACTTC.

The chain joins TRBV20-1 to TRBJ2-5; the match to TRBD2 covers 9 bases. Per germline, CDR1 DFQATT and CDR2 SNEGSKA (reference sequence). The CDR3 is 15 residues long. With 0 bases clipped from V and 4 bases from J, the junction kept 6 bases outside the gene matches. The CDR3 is CSARDGTSPTETQYF. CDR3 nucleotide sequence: TGCAGTGCTAGAGATGGGACTAGCCCTACAGAGACCCAGTACTTC.

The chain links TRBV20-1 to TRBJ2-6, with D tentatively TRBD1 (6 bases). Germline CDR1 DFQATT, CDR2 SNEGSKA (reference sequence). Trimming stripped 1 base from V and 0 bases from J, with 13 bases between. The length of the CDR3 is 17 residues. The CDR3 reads CSARADRSSSGANVLTF. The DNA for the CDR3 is TGCAGTGCTAGAGCAGACAGGTCTAGCTCTGGGGCCAACGTCCTGACTTTC.